This entry concerns a single T cell receptor beta chain. Its antigen remains unknown. This sample is drawn from a study of T cell responses to AZD1222 COVID-19 vaccine. Study-wide background: Pooling was applied to second doses at about 4 or about 12 weeks. Study-level points and caveats: Clonal diversity was possibly underestimated, and the donors were mostly white British, with more females. Within unmutated variant regions lay the reported targets of nearly half of spike-specific TCRs.

This CDR3 is built from 13 residues. Trimming shortened V by 1 base and J by 8 bases, and 11 bases separated the two germline ends. Germline assignment: CDR1 LGHNA and CDR2 YNFKEQ. TCRdb's copy holds only in-frame clones and misses some; the assay was immunoSEQ multiplex PCR. Of 85,000 to 100,000 clones listed, 70% to 90% are singletons. This chain joins TRBV4-2 and TRBJ1-2; D call uncertain. The TCR originated in an adult in good health. This specimen was peripheral blood, taken on day 0 of AZD1222 vaccination. The CDR3 here is CASSQVGPDGYTF. For the CDR3, the DNA is TGTGCCAGCAGCCAAGTCGGACCGGACGGCTACACCTTC.